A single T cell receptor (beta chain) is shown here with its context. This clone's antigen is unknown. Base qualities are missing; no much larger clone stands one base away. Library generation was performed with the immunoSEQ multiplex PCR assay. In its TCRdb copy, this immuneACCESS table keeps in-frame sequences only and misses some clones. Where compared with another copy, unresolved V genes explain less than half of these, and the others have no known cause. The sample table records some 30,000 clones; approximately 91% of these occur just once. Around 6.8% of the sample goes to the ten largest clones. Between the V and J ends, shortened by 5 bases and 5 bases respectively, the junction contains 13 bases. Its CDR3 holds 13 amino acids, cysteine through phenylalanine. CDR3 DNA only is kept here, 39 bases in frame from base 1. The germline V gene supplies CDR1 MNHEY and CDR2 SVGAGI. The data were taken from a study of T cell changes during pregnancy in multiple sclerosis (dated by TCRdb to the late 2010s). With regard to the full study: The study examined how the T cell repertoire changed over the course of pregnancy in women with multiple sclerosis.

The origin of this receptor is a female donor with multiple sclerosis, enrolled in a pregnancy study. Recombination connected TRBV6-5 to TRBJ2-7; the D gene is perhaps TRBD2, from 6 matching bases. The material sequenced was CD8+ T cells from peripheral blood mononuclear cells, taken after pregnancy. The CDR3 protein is CASSPGTLHEQYF. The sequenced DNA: TGTGCCAGCAGTCCCGGGACTCTCCACGAGCAGTACTTC.